This TCR beta chain was documented in a study of OX40 agonist ivuxolimab in advanced cancers. Study overall: Three partial responders included one hepatocellular carcinoma patient and two cutaneous melanoma patients. The study's findings and limits: Both blood CD4+ and CD8+ T cells showed clonal growth by week 6 at 0.1 to 3.0 mg/kg. Patients with a partial response at 0.1-3.0 mg/kg had among the lowest clonal expansion. Averaging showed that CD8+ T cells had more expanded clones than CD4+ did.

Using immunoSEQ multiplex PCR, the repertoire was profiled, and TCRdb retains in-frame clones only, with some absent. Here the sample spans approximately 79,000 clones, about 89% being singletons. In germline, CDR1 is SGHTA, CDR2 FQGTGA. V was clipped by 1 base and J by 8 bases, with 9 bases between them. This CDR3 is 13 amino acids long. On this clone: What it binds is not known.

This receptor was obtained from an adult with an advanced solid tumor such as melanoma, head and neck, liver or kidney cancer. This material consisted of CD4+ or CD8+ T cells sorted from blood, taken in a trial of the OX40 agonist ivuxolimab. The chain carries TRBV7-3 and TRBJ2-1; D unresolved. This CDR3 is CASSLNSGDEQFF. The CDR3, as DNA: TGTGCCAGCAGCTTAAATTCCGGAGATGAGCAGTTCTTC. Supplemented by reference TRBV7-3 and TRBJ2-1, the full variable domain reads GAGVSQTPSNKVTEKGKYVELRCDPISGHTALYWYRQSLGQGPEFLIYFQGTGAADDSGLPNDRFFAVRPEGSVSTLKIQRTERGDSAVYLCASSLNSGDEQFFGPGTRLTVL.